A single sample is the source of the 15 T cell receptor beta chains below, sequenced in a study of cytomegalovirus exposure and HLA in healthy donors. The primer mix had 60 Vbeta and 13 Jbeta primers. Method: immunoSEQ multiplex PCR; TCRdb's copy keeps in-frame clones and lacks some. The sample carries about 98,000 clones, approximately 79% recorded once. What was sequenced was PBMCs. These receptors were taken from a male donor in good health and CMV-seronegative.

The V call is TRBV5-6, the J call TRBJ2-5; D is possibly TRBD2 (6 bases). TRBJ2-7 explains the end of the DNA better; the J call may be wrong. The CDR3 runs to 15 residues. Germline CDR1 reads SGHDT; CDR2 reads YYEEEE. The CDR3: CASSYHSGSSYEQYF. The CDR3 DNA follows: TGTGCCAGCAGCTATCATAGCGGAAGCTCCTACGAGCAGTACTTC.

This chain uses TRBV28 with TRBJ2-3; no clear D. Trimming removed 4 bases from V and 0 bases from J, with 14 bases in between. CDR1 is MDHEN and CDR2 is SYDVKM in the germline V gene. This CDR3 contains 16 residues. The CDR3 loop is CASSSILQASTDTQYF. DNA of the CDR3: TGTGCCAGCAGTTCAATACTCCAGGCTAGCACAGATACGCAGTATTTT.

The chain combines TRBV19 with TRBJ2-1; D is perhaps TRBD1 (5 bases). CDR1 and CDR2 from the germline V gene are LNHDA and SQIVND (reference sequence). This CDR3 spans 13 amino acids. The germline V and J ends were trimmed by 5 bases and 12 bases, with 17 bases remaining between them. DNA for the CDR3: TGTGCCAGTAGTTGGGGCCGGGTGGCCCCGCAGTTCTTC. It is translated as CASSWGRVAPQFF.

J is TRBJ1-5 and V is TRBV30, with TRBD1 matching 7 bases. The CDR3 extends over 16 amino acids. Per germline, CDR1 GTSNPN and CDR2 SVGIG (reference sequence). With V trimmed by 4 bases and J by 4 bases, 13 bases remained unmatched. The CDR3, as DNA: TGTGCCTGGACTCTCTATCGGACAGGAGGTAATCAGCCCCAGCATTTT. Protein: CAWTLYRTGGNQPQHF.

The CDR3 region has the DNA TGTGCCTGGAGCAAAGGACAGGGGGCGAGGACAGGCACTGAAGCTTTCTTT. It is translated as CAWSKGQGARTGTEAFF. This chain uses TRBV30 with TRBJ1-1; 11 bases line up with TRBD1. The length of the CDR3 is 17 residues. Germline CDR1 and CDR2: GTSNPN and SVGIG (reference sequence). With V trimmed by 3 bases and J by 4 bases, 13 bases remained unmatched.

This sequence joins TRBV4-1 and TRBJ1-2, with D unclear. The CDR3 is 15 amino acids. With 4 bases removed from V and 2 bases from J, the gap between germline ends came to 14 bases. Germline CDR1 and CDR2: MGHRA and YSYEKL. CDR3 loop: CASSRSAGRNYGYTF. CDR3 coding DNA: TGCGCCAGCAGCCGCTCCGCGGGCCGAAACTATGGCTACACCTTC.

The V call is TRBV6-5, the J call TRBJ1-2, with 9 bases lining up with TRBD1. The V gene end was trimmed by 4 bases and the J gene end by 8 bases; junction bases not matched to a gene: 5. The CDR3 length is 13 residues. Looked up from germline, CDR1 is MNHEY and CDR2 is SVGAGI. The CDR3 region has the DNA TGTGCCAGCAGTTCGGGACAGGGAGGAGGCTACACCTTC. Its translation is CASSSGQGGGYTF.

This clone was recorded a few times. The gene calls are TRBV10-3 and TRBJ2-7; 7 nucleotides line up with TRBD1. Trimming at V came to 7 bases and at J to 0 bases, leaving 6 bases not matched to a gene. Germline loops: CDR1 ENHRY, CDR2 SYGVKD. The CDR3 has 14 amino acids. For the CDR3, the DNA is TGTGCCATCAAACCGGGACAGAGCTCCTACGAGCAGTACTTC. Encoded protein: CAIKPGQSSYEQYF.

This rearrangement joins TRBV19 to TRBJ2-7; D unresolved. With 5 bases removed from V and 7 bases from J, the gap between germline ends came to 12 bases. The CDR3 totals 12 residues. Germline V gene sequence: CDR1 LNHDA, CDR2 SQIVND (reference sequence). The CDR3 sequence: CASSAATWEQYF. CDR3 DNA: TGTGCCAGTAGTGCGGCCACCTGGGAGCAGTACTTC.

The chain recombines TRBV7-9 with TRBJ1-5; no firm D call. This CDR3 contains 15 residues. CDR1 is SEHNR, CDR2 FQNEAQ, per germline (reference sequence). The ends were cut back, 5 bases at V and 3 bases at J, with 14 bases in the middle. The CDR3 DNA is TGTGCCAGCAGCGGACCGGGAGCCTTCAATCAGCCCCAGCATTTT. Amino acids: CASSGPGAFNQPQHF.

The chain carries TRBV6-5 and TRBJ1-2; D is unclear. The V gene's germline CDR1 is MNHEY and CDR2 SVGAGI. The germline V and J ends were trimmed by 7 bases and 9 bases, with 15 bases remaining between them. The CDR3 is 12 amino acids. DNA for the CDR3: TGTGCCAGCACCAGAGGAAAGTTGAGCTACACCTTC. Amino acids: CASTRGKLSYTF.

V is TRBV30 and J is TRBJ2-7; D might be TRBD2 (5 bases). This CDR3 spans 16 amino acids. V was clipped by 3 bases and J by 2 bases, with 20 bases between them. From germline, CDR1 is GTSNPN and CDR2 SVGIG (reference sequence). The CDR3 region has the DNA TGTGCCTGGAGCATACGAAGGGCTAGCAGAACCTACGAGCAGTACTTC. The encoded protein is CAWSIRRASRTYEQYF.

This clone was picked up one time. The CDR3 DNA sequence: TGTGCCAGCAGTCAGGGGCGGGATACGCAGTATTTT. Translating it yields CASSQGRDTQYF. The chain joins TRBV27 to TRBJ2-3, with D perhaps matching TRBD1 (6 bases). The CDR3 covers 12 residues. V lost 5 bases and J 6 bases, leaving 9 bases between the germline ends. Per germline, CDR1 MNHEY and CDR2 SMNVEV (reference sequence).

The CDR3 reads CAAFPPGALSYGYTF. CDR3 nucleotide sequence: TGTGCCGCATTCCCCCCAGGGGCCTTAAGCTATGGCTACACCTTC. The genes are TRBV6-5 and TRBJ1-2; weak D call: TRBD1 (6 bases). Trimming cost V 11 bases and J 4 bases, with 23 bases left between them. This CDR3 is 15 amino acids long. CDR1 and CDR2 (germline): MNHEY, SVGAGI.

V and J are TRBV11-2 and TRBJ1-1; D is unclear. Germline V gene sequence: CDR1 SGHAT, CDR2 FQNNGV. This CDR3 spans 14 amino acids. Trimming removed 1 base from V and 1 base from J, with 7 bases in between. In DNA form, the CDR3 reads TGTGCCAGCAGCTTAGGGCAGTCGAACACTGAAGCTTTCTTT. Translation gives CASSLGQSNTEAFF.